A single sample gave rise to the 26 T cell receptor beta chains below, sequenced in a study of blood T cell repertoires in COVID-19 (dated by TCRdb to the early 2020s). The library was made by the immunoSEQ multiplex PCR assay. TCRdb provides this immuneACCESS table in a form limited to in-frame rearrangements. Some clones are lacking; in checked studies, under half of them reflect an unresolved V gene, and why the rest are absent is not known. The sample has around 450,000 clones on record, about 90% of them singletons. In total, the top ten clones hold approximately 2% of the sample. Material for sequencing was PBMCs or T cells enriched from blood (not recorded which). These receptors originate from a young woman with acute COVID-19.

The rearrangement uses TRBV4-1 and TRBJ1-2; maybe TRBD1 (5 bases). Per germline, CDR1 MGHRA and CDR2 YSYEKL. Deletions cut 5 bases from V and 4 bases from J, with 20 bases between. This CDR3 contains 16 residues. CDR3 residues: CASSASAEGKSYGYTF. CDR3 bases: TGCGCCAGCAGCGCCTCCGCGGAGGGGAAGAGCTATGGCTACACCTTC.

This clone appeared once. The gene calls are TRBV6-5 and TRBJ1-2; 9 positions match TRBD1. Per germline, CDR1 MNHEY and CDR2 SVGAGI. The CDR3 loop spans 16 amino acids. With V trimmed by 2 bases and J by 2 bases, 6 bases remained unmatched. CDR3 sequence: CASSYGTGYENYGYTF. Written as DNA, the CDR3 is TGTGCCAGCAGTTACGGGACAGGGTACGAAAACTATGGCTACACCTTC.

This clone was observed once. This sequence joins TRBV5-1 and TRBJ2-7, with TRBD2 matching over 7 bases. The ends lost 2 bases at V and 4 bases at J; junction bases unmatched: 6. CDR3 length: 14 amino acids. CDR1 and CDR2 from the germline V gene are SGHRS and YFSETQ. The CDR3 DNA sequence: TGCGCCAGCAGCTTCGGGACTACTGATTACGAGCAGTACTTC. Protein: CASSFGTTDYEQYF.

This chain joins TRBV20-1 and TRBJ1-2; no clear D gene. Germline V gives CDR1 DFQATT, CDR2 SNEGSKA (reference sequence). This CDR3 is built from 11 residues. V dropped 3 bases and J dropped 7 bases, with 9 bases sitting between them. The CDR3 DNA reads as TGCAGTGCTAGCAAGACGGGTGGCTACACCTTC. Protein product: CSASKTGGYTF.

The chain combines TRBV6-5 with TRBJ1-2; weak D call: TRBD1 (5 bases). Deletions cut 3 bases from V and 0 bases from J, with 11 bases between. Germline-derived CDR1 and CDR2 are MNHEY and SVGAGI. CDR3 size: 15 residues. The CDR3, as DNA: TGTGCCAGCAGTTATTCCCGACAGACTAACTATGGCTACACCTTC. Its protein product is CASSYSRQTNYGYTF.

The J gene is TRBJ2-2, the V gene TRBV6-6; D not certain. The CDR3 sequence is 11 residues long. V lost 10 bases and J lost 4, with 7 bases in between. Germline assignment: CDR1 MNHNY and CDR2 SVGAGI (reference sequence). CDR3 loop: CATHSTGELFF. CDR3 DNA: TGTGCCACACACAGCACCGGGGAGCTGTTTTTT.

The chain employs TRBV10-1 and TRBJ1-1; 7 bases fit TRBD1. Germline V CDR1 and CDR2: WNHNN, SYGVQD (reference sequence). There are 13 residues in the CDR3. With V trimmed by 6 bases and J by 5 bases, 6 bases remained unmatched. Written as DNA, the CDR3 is TGCGCCAGCAGGGCCGGACAGGCGACTGAAGCTTTCTTT. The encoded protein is CASRAGQATEAFF.

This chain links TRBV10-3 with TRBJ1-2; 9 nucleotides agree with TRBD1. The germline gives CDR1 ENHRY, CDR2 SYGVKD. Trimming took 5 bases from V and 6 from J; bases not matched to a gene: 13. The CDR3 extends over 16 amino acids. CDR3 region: CAISSIQAGTGNGYTF. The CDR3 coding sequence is TGTGCCATCAGTTCTATCCAAGCAGGGACAGGGAATGGCTACACCTTC.

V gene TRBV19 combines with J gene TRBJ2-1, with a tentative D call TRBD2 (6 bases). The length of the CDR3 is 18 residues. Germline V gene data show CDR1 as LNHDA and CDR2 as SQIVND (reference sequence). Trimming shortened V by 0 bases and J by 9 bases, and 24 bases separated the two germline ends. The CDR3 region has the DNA TGTGCCAGTAGTATAGATCGGTCCGGGGGACGGCTTTCGGTTGAGCAGTTCTTC. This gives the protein CASSIDRSGGRLSVEQFF.

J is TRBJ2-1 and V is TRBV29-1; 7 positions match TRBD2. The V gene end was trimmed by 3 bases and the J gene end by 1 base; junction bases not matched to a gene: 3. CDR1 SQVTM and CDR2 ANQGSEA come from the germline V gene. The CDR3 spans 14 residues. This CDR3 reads CSVDGAGSYNEQFF. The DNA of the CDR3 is TGCAGCGTTGATGGAGCGGGGTCCTACAATGAGCAGTTCTTC.

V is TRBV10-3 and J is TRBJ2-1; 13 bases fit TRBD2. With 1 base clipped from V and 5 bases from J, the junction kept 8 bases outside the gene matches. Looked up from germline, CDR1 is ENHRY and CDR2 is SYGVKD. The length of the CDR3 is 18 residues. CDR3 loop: CAISELVTSGRMHNEQFF. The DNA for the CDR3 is TGTGCCATCAGTGAGTTGGTGACTAGCGGGAGGATGCACAATGAGCAGTTCTTC.

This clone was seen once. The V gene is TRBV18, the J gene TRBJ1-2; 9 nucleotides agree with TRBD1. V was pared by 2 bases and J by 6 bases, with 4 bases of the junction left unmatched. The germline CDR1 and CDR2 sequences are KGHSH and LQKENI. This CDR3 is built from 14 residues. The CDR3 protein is CASSPVDRGNGYTF. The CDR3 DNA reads TGTGCCAGCTCACCAGTAGACAGGGGGAATGGCTACACCTTC.

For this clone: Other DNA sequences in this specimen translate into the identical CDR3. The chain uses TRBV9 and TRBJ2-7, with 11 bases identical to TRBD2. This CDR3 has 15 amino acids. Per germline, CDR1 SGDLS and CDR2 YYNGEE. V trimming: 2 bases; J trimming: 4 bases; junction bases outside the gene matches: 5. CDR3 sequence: CASSVAGTSGYEQYF. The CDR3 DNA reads TGTGCCAGCAGCGTCGCCGGGACTAGCGGTTACGAGCAGTACTTC.

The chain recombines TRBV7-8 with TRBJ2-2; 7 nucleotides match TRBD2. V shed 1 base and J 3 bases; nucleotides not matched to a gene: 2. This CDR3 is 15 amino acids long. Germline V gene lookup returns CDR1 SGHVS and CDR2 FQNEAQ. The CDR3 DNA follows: TGTGCCAGCAGCTTAGGACTAGCTCACACCGGGGAGCTGTTTTTT. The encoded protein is CASSLGLAHTGELFF.

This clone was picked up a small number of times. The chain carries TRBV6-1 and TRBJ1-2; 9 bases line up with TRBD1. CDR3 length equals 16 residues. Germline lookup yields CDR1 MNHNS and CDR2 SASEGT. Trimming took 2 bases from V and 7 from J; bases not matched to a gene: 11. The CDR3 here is CASSESADGQGSGYTF. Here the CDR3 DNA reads TGTGCCAGCAGTGAATCAGCGGACGGACAGGGGTCTGGCTACACCTTC.

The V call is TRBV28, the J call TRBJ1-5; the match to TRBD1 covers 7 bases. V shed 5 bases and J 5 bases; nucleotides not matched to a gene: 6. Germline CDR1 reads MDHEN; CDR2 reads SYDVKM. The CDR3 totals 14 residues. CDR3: CASSIRQGYQPQHF. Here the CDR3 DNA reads TGTGCCAGCAGTATAAGACAGGGATATCAGCCCCAGCATTTT.

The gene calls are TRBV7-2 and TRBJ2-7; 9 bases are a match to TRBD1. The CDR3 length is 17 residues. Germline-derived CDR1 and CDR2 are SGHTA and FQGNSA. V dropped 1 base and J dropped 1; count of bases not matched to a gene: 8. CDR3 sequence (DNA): TGTGCCAGCAGCTTAGGGGAACAGGGGGCTGGTTCCTACGAGCAGTACTTC. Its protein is CASSLGEQGAGSYEQYF.

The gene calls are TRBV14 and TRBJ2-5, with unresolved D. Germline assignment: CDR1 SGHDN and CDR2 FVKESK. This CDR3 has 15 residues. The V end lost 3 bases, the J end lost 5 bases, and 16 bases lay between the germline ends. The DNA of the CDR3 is TGTGCCAGCAGCCAGGCCCACTATGTCCAGGAGACCCAGTACTTC. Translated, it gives CASSQAHYVQETQYF. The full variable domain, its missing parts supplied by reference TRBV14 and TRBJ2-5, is EAGVTQFPSHSVIEKGQTVTLRCDPISGHDNLYWYRRVMGKEIKFLLHFVKESKQDESGMPNNRFLAERTGGTYSTLKVQPAELEDSGVYFCASSQAHYVQETQYFGPGTRLLVL.

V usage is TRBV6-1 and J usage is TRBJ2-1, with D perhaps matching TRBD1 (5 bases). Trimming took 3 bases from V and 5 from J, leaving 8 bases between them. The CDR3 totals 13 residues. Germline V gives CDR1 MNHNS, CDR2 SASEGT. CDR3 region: CASSDTGHNEQFF. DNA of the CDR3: TGTGCCAGCAGTGATACAGGCCACAATGAGCAGTTCTTC.

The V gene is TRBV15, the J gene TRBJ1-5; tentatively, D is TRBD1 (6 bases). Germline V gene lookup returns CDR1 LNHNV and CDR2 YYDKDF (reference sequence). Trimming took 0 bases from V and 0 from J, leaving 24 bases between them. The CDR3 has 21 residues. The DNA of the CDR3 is TGTGCCACCAGCAGAGATCGATGGACAGCCCAAGGAGTCTATAGCAATCAGCCCCAGCATTTT. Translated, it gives CATSRDRWTAQGVYSNQPQHF.

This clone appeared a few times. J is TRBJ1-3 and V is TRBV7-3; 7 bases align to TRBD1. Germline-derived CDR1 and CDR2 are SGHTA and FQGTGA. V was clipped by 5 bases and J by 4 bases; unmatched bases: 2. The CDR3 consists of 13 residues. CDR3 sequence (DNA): TGTGCCAGCAGCCAGGGACAGGGAAACACCATATATTTT. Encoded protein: CASSQGQGNTIYF.

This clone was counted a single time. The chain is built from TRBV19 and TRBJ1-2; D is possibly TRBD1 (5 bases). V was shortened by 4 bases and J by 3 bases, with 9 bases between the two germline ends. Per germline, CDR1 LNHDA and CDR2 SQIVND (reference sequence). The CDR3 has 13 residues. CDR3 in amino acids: CASSTTEYYGYTF. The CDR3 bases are TGTGCCAGTAGTACGACAGAATACTATGGCTACACCTTC.

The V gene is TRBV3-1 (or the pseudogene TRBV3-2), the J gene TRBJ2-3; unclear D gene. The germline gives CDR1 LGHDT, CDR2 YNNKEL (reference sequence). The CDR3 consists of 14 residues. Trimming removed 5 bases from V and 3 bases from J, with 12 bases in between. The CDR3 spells CASSYSELTDTQYF. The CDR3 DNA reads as TGTGCCAGCAGCTACTCGGAGTTAACAGATACGCAGTATTTT.

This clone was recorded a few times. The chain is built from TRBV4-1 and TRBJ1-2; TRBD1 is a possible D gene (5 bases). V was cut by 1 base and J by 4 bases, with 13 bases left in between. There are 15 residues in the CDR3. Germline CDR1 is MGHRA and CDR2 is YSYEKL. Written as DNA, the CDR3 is TGCGCCAGCAGCCAAGGGGGAGGGACGGTCTATGGCTACACCTTC. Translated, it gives CASSQGGGTVYGYTF.

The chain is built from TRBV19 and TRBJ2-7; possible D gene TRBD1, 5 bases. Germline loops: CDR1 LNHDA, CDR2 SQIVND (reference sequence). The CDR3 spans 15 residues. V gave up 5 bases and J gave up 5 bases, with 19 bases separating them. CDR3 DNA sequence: TGTGCCAGTAGTCCTGAGGACACGTTAGGTCACGAGCAGTACTTC. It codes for CASSPEDTLGHEQYF. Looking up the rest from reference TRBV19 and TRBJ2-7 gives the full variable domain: DGGITQSPKYLFRKEGQNVTLSCEQNLNHDAMYWYRQDPGQGLRLIYYSQIVNDFQKGDIAEGYSVSREKKESFPLTVTSAQKNPTAFYLCASSPEDTLGHEQYFGPGTRLTVT.

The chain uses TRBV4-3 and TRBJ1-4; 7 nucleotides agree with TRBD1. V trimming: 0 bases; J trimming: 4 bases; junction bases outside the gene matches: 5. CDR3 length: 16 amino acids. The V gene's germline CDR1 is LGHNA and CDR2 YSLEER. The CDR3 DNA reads TGCGCCAGCAGCCAAGATAGGGGACAGCATAATGAAAAACTGTTTTTT. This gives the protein CASSQDRGQHNEKLFF.